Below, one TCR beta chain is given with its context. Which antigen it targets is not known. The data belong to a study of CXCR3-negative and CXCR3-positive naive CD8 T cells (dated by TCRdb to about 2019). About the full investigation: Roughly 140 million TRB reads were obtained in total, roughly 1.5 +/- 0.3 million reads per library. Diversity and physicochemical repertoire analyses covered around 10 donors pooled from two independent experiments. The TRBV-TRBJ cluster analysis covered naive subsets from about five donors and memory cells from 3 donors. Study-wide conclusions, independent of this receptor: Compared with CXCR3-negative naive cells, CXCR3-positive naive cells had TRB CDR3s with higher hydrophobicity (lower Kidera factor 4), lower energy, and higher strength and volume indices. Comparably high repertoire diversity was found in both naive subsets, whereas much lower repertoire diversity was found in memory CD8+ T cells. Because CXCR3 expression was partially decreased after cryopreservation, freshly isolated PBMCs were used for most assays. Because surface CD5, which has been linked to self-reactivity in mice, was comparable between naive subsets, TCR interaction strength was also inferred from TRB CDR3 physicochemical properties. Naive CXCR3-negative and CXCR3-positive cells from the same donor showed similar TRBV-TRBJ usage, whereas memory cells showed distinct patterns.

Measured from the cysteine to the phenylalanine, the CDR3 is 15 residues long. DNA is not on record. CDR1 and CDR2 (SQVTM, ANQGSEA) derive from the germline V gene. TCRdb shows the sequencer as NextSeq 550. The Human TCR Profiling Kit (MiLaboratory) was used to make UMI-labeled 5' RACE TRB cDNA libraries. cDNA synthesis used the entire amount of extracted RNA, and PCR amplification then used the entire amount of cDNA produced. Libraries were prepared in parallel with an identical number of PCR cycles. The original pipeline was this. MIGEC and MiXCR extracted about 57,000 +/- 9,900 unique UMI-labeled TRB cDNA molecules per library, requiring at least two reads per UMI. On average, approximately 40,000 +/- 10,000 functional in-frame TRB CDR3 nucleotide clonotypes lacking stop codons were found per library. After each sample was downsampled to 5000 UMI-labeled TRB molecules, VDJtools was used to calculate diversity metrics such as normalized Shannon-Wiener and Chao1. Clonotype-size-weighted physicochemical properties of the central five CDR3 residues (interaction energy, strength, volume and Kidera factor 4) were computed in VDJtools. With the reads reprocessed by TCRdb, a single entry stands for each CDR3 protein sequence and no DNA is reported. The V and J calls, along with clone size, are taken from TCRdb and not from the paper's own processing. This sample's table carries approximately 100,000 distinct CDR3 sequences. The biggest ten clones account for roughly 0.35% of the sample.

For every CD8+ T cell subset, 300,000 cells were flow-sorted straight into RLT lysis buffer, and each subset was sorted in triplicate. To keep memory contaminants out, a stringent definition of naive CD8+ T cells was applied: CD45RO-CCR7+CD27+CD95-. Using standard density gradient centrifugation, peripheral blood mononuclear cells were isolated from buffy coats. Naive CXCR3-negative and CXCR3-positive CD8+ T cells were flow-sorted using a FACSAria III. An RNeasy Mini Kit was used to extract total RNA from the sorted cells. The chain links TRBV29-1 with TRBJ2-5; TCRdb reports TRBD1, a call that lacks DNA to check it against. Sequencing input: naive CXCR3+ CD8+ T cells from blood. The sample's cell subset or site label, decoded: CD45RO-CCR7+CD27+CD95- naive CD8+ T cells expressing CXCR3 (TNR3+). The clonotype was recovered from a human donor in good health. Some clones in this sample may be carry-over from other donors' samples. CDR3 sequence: CSVSLYRDSQETQYF.